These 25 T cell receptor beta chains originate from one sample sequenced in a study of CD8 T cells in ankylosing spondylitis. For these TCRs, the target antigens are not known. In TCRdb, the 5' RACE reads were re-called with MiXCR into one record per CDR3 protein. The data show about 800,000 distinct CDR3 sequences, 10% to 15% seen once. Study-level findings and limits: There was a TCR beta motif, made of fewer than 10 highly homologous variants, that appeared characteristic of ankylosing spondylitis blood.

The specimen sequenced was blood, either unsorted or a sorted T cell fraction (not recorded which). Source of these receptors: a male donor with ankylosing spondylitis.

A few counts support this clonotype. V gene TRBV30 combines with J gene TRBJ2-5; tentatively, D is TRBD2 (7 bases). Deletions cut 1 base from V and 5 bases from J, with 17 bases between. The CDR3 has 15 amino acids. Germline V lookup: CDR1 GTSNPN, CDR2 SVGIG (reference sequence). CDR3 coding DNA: TGTGCCTGGAGTGCAAAGGGGGGGGATCTGGAGACCCAGTACTTC. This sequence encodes CAWSAKGGDLETQYF.

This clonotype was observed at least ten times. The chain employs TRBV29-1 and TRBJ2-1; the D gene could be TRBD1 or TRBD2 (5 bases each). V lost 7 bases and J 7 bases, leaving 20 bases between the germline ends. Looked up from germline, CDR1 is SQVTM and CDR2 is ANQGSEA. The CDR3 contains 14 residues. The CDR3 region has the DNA TGCAGCGCGAATCCCCCCGGGGCGACGAATGAGCAGTTCTTC. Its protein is CSANPPGATNEQFF.

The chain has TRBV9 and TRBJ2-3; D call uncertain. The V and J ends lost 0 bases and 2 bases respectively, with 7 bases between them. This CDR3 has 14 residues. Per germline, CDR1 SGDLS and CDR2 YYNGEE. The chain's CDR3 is CASSVATHTDTQYF. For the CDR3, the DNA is TGTGCCAGCAGCGTAGCTACGCACACAGATACGCAGTATTTT.

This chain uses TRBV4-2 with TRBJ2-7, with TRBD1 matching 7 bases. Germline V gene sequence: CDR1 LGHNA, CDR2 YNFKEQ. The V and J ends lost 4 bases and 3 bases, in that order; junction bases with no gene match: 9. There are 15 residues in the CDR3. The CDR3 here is CASSLRDRVGYEQYF. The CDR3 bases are TGTGCCAGCAGCCTCCGGGACAGAGTAGGCTACGAGCAGTACTTC.

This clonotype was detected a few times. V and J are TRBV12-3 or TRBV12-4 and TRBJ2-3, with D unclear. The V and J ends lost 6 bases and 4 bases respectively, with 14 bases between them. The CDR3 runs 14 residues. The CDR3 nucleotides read TGTGCCAGCAGCCTCGACCCCAACGCAGATACGCAGTATTTT. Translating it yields CASSLDPNADTQYF.

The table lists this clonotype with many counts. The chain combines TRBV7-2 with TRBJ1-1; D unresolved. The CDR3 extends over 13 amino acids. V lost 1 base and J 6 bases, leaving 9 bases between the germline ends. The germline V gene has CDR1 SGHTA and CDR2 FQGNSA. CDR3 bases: TGTGCCAGCAGCTTAGGGGTACAGTCTGAAGCTTTCTTT. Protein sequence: CASSLGVQSEAFF.

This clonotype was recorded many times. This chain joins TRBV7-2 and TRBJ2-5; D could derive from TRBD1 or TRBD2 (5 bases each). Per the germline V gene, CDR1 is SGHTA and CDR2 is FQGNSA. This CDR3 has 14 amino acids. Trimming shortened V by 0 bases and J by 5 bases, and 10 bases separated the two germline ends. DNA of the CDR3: TGTGCCAGCAGCTTAGCAGGCTGGGGGGAGACCCAGTACTTC. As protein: CASSLAGWGETQYF.

The CDR3 here is CASSLANGDEQFF. The CDR3 nucleotides are TGTGCCAGCAGCTTGGCCAACGGGGATGAGCAGTTCTTC. This chain connects TRBV5-4 to TRBJ2-1; D may be TRBD2 (5 bases). Trimming pared 0 bases from V and 8 bases from J, leaving 9 bases between. The CDR3 totals 13 residues. Germline V gene lookup returns CDR1 SGHNT and CDR2 YYREEE (reference sequence).

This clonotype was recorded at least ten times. The CDR3 DNA sequence: TGTGCCAGCAGCTTAACTAAGATTGGGCTGGTGGGCTACACCTTC. Translated, it gives CASSLTKIGLVGYTF. V is TRBV7-3 and J is TRBJ1-2; D is unclear. Germline CDR1 and CDR2: SGHTA and FQGTGA. Trimming shortened V by 0 bases and J by 8 bases, and 16 bases separated the two germline ends. The CDR3 consists of 15 residues.

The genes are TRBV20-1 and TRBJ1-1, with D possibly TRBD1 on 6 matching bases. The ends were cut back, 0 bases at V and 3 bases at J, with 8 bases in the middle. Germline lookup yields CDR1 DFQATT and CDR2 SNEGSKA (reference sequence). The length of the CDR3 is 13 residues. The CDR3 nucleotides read TGCAGTGCTAGAGAGGACAGACACACTGAAGCTTTCTTT. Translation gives CSAREDRHTEAFF.

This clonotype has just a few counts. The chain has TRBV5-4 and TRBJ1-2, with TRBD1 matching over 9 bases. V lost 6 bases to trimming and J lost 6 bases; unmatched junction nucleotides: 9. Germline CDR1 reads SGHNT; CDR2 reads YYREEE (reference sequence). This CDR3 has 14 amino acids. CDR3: CASNFGDRANGYTF. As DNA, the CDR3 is TGTGCCAGCAACTTCGGGGACAGGGCTAATGGCTACACCTTC.

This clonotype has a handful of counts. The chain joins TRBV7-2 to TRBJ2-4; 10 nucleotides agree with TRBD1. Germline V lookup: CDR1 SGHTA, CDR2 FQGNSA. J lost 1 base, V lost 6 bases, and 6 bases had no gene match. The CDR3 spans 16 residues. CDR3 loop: CASRPTGGRAKNIQYF. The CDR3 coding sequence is TGTGCCAGCAGGCCGACAGGGGGCCGGGCCAAAAACATTCAGTACTTC.

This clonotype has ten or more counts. CDR3 protein: CASSQPGQGSYEQYF. CDR3 nucleotides: TGTGCCAGCAGCCAGCCGGGACAGGGTTCCTACGAGCAGTACTTC. V usage is TRBV4-2 and J usage is TRBJ2-7; 9 positions match TRBD1. V lost 3 bases to trimming and J lost 1 base; unmatched junction nucleotides: 4. The CDR3 contains 15 residues. The germline V gene encodes CDR1 LGHNA and CDR2 YNFKEQ.

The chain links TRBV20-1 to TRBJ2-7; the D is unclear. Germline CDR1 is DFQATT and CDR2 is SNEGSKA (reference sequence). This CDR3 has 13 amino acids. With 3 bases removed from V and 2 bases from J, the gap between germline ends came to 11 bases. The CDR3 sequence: CSASYRRAYEQYF. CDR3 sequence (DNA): TGCAGTGCTAGCTACCGCAGAGCCTACGAGCAGTACTTC.

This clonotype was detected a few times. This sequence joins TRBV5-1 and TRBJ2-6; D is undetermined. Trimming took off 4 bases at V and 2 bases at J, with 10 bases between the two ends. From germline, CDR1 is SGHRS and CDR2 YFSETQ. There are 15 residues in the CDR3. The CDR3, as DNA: TGCGCCAGCAGCCCACCGCTTACTGGGGCCAACGTCCTGACTTTC. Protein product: CASSPPLTGANVLTF.

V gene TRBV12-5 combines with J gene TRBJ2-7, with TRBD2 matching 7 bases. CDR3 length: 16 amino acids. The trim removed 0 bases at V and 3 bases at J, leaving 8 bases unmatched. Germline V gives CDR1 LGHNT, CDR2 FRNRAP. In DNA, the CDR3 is TGTGCTAGTGGTTTGGTACTTGATGGGAGGGACTACGAGCAGTACTTC. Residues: CASGLVLDGRDYEQYF.

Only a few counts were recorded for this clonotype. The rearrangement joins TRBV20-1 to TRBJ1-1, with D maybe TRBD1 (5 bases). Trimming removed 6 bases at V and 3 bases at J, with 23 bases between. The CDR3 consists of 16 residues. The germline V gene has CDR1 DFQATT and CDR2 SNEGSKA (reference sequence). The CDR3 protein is CSARGWGGVQDTEAFF. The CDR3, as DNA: TGCAGTGCACGGGGATGGGGCGGTGTTCAGGACACTGAAGCTTTCTTT.

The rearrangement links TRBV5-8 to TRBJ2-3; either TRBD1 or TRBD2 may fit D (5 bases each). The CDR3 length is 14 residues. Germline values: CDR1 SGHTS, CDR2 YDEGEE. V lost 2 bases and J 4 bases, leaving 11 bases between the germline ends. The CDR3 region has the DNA TGTGCCAGCAGCTTAGGGGAGTACGCAGATACGCAGTATTTT. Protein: CASSLGEYADTQYF.

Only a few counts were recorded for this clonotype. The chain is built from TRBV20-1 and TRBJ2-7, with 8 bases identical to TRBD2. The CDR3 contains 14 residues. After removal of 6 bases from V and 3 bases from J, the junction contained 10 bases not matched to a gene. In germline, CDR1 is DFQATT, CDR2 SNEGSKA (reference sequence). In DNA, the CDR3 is TGCAGTGCCACCCCCGGGACTAGTGGCTACGAGCAGTACTTC. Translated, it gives CSATPGTSGYEQYF.

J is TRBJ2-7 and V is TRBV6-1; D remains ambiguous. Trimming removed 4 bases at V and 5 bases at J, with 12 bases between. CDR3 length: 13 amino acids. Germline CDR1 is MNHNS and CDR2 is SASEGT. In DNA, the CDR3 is TGTGCCAGCAGTGGATGGACGAGGAACGAGCAGTACTTC. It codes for CASSGWTRNEQYF.

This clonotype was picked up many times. Here the CDR3 DNA reads TGTGCCAGCAGCTACAGGACAGGGGTTGGCTACACCTTC. Translated: CASSYRTGVGYTF. The V gene is TRBV7-2, the J gene TRBJ1-2; 9 positions match TRBD1. The germline gives CDR1 SGHTA, CDR2 FQGNSA. The J segment lost 7 bases and the V segment lost 4 bases, leaving 4 bases of the junction unmatched. The CDR3 totals 13 residues. The full variable domain, in which reference TRBV7-2 and TRBJ1-2 provide the parts outside the CDR3, is GAGVSQSPSNKVTEKGKDVELRCDPISGHTALYWYRQSLGQGLEFLIYFQGNSAPDKSGLPSDRFSAERTGGSVSTLTIQRTQQEDSAVYLCASSYRTGVGYTFGSGTRLTVV.

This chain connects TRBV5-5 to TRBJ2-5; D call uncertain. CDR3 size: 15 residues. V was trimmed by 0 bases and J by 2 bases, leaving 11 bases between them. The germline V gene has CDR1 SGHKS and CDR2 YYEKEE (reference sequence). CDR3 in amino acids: CASSLEARQQETQYF. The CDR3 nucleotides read TGTGCCAGCAGCTTGGAGGCCAGGCAGCAAGAGACCCAGTACTTC. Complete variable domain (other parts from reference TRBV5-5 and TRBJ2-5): DAGVTQSPTHLIKTRGQQVTLRCSPISGHKSVSWYQQVLGQGPQFIFQYYEKEERGRGNFPDRFSARQFPNYSSELNVNALLLGDSALYLCASSLEARQQETQYFGPGTRLLVL.

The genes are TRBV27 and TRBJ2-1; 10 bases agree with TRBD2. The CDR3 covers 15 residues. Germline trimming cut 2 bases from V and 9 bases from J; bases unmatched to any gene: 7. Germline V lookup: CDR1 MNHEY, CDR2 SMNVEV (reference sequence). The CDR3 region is CASSLLAGVTGEQFF. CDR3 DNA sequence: TGTGCCAGCAGTTTACTAGCGGGAGTTACGGGTGAGCAGTTCTTC.

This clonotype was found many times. DNA for the CDR3: TGCAGTGCTTTTTCCCCGGGACAGGGGGTCGCTGAAGCTTTCTTT. Translation gives CSAFSPGQGVAEAFF. The rearrangement uses TRBV20-1 and TRBJ1-1, with TRBD1 matching over 11 bases. V shed 5 bases and J 6 bases; nucleotides not matched to a gene: 11. This CDR3 is 15 amino acids long. Germline CDR1 reads DFQATT; CDR2 reads SNEGSKA (reference sequence).

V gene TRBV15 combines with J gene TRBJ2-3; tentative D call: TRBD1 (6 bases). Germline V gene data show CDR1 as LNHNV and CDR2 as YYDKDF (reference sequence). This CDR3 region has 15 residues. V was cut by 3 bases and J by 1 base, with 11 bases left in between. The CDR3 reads CATSSRGWGTDTQYF. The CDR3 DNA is TGTGCCACCAGCAGCAGGGGATGGGGCACAGATACGCAGTATTTT.